This is a list of T cell receptor beta chains from one sample in a study of monozygotic twins with inflammatory bowel disease. TCRdb re-called the 5' RACE reads; one entry per CDR3 protein, DNA not given. The sample totals about 450,000 distinct CDR3 sequences. The sample consisted of blood. The receptors were sampled from a human donor with ulcerative colitis or Crohn's disease, or a healthy co-twin of an affected twin (not recorded which). Each CDR3 is given with its conserved first and last residue.

J gene	V gene	CDR3 protein
TRBJ2-3	TRBV3-1	CASSQGEGALQNTQYF
TRBJ1-2	TRBV19	CATYNYKTGYYGYTF
TRBJ2-1	TRBV25-1	CASSEPGGDYNEQFF
TRBJ2-1	TRBV7-8	CASSRLLSYNEQFF
TRBJ1-2	TRBV20-1	CSAREGTGRLGYGYTF
TRBJ1-6	TRBV2	CASRAGQGAGNSPLHF
TRBJ1-1	TRBV18	CASSPRFPLTTEAFF
TRBJ2-7	TRBV27	CASSFDRVGEQYF
TRBJ2-5	TRBV29-1	CSAGTRDRGPQETQYF
TRBJ2-2	TRBV30	CAWTPPEQTLTGELFF
TRBJ2-3	TRBV5-1	CASSLDSQVTDTQYF
TRBJ2-3	TRBV20-1	CSASTVGGPDTQYF
TRBJ1-1	TRBV19	CASTYEALNTEAFF
TRBJ2-5	TRBV24-1	CATSDPTSGEGETQYF
TRBJ1-4	TRBV10-3	CAISDFDRAATNEKLFF
TRBJ2-1	TRBV19	CASKSGGRDEQFF
TRBJ2-1	TRBV29-1	CSVESGDHYNEQFF
TRBJ2-7	TRBV5-1	CASSLEAGVYEQYF
TRBJ2-6	TRBV12-3/TRBV12-4	CASTSGGDYLVGANVLTF
TRBJ1-2	TRBV19	CASSINAGYGYTF
TRBJ2-2	TRBV9	CASGIGDTGELFF
TRBJ2-1	TRBV6-5	CASSYYGRNEQFF
TRBJ2-3	TRBV4-1	CASSLKLAGDLDTQYF
TRBJ1-2	TRBV18	CASSFTATPYGYTF
TRBJ2-2	TRBV3-1	CASSSSGGAGELFF
TRBJ2-1	TRBV5-1	CASSDSLETLPYSYNEQFF
TRBJ2-1	TRBV7-9	CASSTWTSGRSDEQFF
TRBJ1-5	TRBV2	CASSLIYSNQPQHF
TRBJ2-5	TRBV24-1	CATSDSTPGPGSRETQYF
TRBJ2-7	TRBV5-1	CASSLSSGGFYEQYF
TRBJ2-7	TRBV28	CASIPPVGIPYF
TRBJ2-1	TRBV9	CASSAHSGALSYNEQFF
TRBJ1-3	TRBV7-7	CASSDRVGNTIYF
TRBJ2-3	TRBV7-2	CASSATSPTDTQYF
TRBJ1-5	TRBV7-8	CASSHSFNQPQHF
TRBJ1-1	TRBV6-5	CASSYQGQGAWKAFF
TRBJ2-2	TRBV4-2	CASSQGGTGVTGELFF
TRBJ2-3	TRBV5-1	CASGQDRGGKGDTQYF
TRBJ2-2	TRBV20-1	CSAKNRGQNGELFF
TRBJ2-4	TRBV5-1	CASSSPGLAGSIQYF
TRBJ2-4	TRBV5-1	CASSLEEGKNIQYF
TRBJ2-2	TRBV12-3/TRBV12-4	CASTFYGTGELFF
TRBJ2-7	TRBV10-3	CAIIGLAGEQYF
TRBJ2-1	TRBV6-2/TRBV6-3	CASIPGRGVFNEQFF
TRBJ1-1	TRBV19	CATRDRNTEAFF
TRBJ1-1	TRBV4-2	CASSEPGGSTEAFF
TRBJ1-1	TRBV20-1	CSATKGKAEAFF
TRBJ1-1	TRBV18	CASSQGGTLGVNTEAFF
TRBJ2-4	TRBV19	CASSEGLLAKNIQYF
TRBJ1-1	TRBV28	CASSTPTGEMNTEAFF
TRBJ2-1	TRBV7-2	CASSSTSTSSYNEQFF
TRBJ2-7	TRBV5-6	CASSLAWTGGWDEQYF
TRBJ1-6	TRBV10-3	CAISESMGRSPLHF
TRBJ2-1	TRBV18	CASSRPGTSGMYEQFF